Following are 14 T cell receptor beta chains from one sample sequenced in a study of cytomegalovirus exposure and HLA in healthy donors. The data were produced by immunoSEQ multiplex PCR, yet TCRdb's version contains in-frame clones alone and is incomplete. The data hold roughly 190,000 clones, with roughly 86% observed a single time. Sequenced input: PBMCs. The receptors derive from a woman aged 18-29 years in good health and CMV-seronegative.

V is TRBV7-2 and J is TRBJ1-1; 12 nucleotides match TRBD1. The CDR3 runs to 19 residues. V gave up 4 bases and J gave up 4 bases; unmatched junction bases: 16. Germline V lookup: CDR1 SGHTA, CDR2 FQGNSA. This CDR3 reads CASSWIMGTGGLWSTEAFF. CDR3 bases: TGTGCCAGCAGCTGGATTATGGGGACAGGGGGCCTTTGGAGCACTGAAGCTTTCTTT. Looking up the rest from reference TRBV7-2 and TRBJ1-1 gives the full variable domain: GAGVSQSPSNKVTEKGKDVELRCDPISGHTALYWYRQSLGQGLEFLIYFQGNSAPDKSGLPSDRFSAERTGGSVSTLTIQRTQQEDSAVYLCASSWIMGTGGLWSTEAFFGQGTRLTVV.

About this clone itself: Additional DNA sequences in this sample encode the identical CDR3. This rearrangement joins TRBV30 to TRBJ1-2; D gene uncertain. This CDR3 region has 15 residues. The V end was cut by 1 base, the J end by 0 bases, with 12 bases between. Germline V lookup: CDR1 GTSNPN, CDR2 SVGIG (reference sequence). CDR3 protein: CAWSGHANANYGYTF. The CDR3 DNA reads TGTGCCTGGAGTGGACATGCTAATGCTAACTATGGCTACACCTTC. The full variable domain, its missing parts supplied by reference TRBV30 and TRBJ1-2, is SQTIHQWPATLVQPVGSPLSLECTVEGTSNPNLYWYRQAAGRGLQLLFYSVGIGQISSEVPQNLSASRPQDRQFILSSKKLLLSDSGFYLCAWSGHANANYGYTFGSGTRLTVV.

The DNA for the CDR3 is TGTGCCAGCTCACCCTACGGGACAGACTACGAGCAGTACTTC. It specifies CASSPYGTDYEQYF. The chain joins TRBV18 to TRBJ2-7; the match to TRBD1 covers 7 bases. V lost 3 bases to trimming and J lost 3 bases; unmatched junction nucleotides: 5. The germline V gene encodes CDR1 KGHSH and CDR2 LQKENI. The CDR3 is made up of 14 amino acids.

The chain is built from TRBV29-1 and TRBJ1-2, with 8 bases lining up with TRBD1. J lost 1 base, V lost 7 bases, and 8 bases had no gene match. Germline assignment: CDR1 SQVTM and CDR2 ANQGSEA. The CDR3 sequence is 14 residues long. CDR3 nucleotide sequence: TGCAGCGCCACGGGACAGGCGGATAACTATGGCTACACCTTC. It encodes CSATGQADNYGYTF.

This clone appeared a single time. The chain links TRBV29-1 to TRBJ2-3; 10 nucleotides align to TRBD2. The trim removed 7 bases at V and 6 bases at J, leaving 10 bases unmatched. This CDR3 has 14 amino acids. The V gene's germline CDR1 is SQVTM and CDR2 ANQGSEA. The CDR3 nucleotides are TGCAGCGCCCCGACCAGCGGGGGGGAGGATACGCAGTATTTT. Translating it yields CSAPTSGGEDTQYF.

A single count supports this clone. The chain recombines TRBV19 with TRBJ1-2; TRBD1 might be the D (6 bases). This CDR3 is built from 13 residues. From germline, CDR1 is LNHDA and CDR2 SQIVND (reference sequence). V was clipped by 2 bases and J by 7 bases, with 11 bases between them. The CDR3 region has the DNA TGTGCCAGTAGTATACAGGGGAATGGTGGCTACACCTTC. It yields the protein CASSIQGNGGYTF.

Note on this clone: Other DNA variants within this sample encode the same CDR3. The chain is built from TRBV11-3 and TRBJ2-1, with 11 bases matching TRBD2. The CDR3 totals 16 residues. Germline V lookup: CDR1 SGHNT, CDR2 YENEEA. With 1 base clipped from V and 3 bases from J, the junction kept 2 bases outside the gene matches. In DNA, the CDR3 is TGTGCCAGCAGCTTAGTCCTAGCGGGGGGCTACAATGAGCAGTTCTTC. Protein: CASSLVLAGGYNEQFF. Using reference TRBV11-3 and TRBJ2-1 for the parts outside the CDR3, the full variable domain is EAGVVQSPRYKIIEKKQPVAFWCNPISGHNTLYWYLQNLGQGPELLIRYENEEAVDDSQLPKDRFSAERLKGVDSTLKIQPAELGDSAVYLCASSLVLAGGYNEQFFGPGTRLTVL.

The chain is built from TRBV7-9 and TRBJ2-1; 7 positions agree with TRBD1. J gave up 0 bases and V 5 bases, and 4 bases lay outside the gene matches. Germline-derived CDR1 and CDR2 are SEHNR and FQNEAQ (reference sequence). The CDR3 has 15 residues. The CDR3 is CASSRRQGSYNEQFF. The CDR3 DNA follows: TGTGCCAGCAGCCGTCGACAGGGCTCCTACAATGAGCAGTTCTTC.

The chain is built from TRBV19 and TRBJ1-6; D ambiguous. CDR1 is LNHDA and CDR2 is SQIVND in the germline V gene (reference sequence). Trimming left V 2 bases short and J 7 bases short, with 6 bases between. The length of the CDR3 is 13 residues. The CDR3 loop is CASSIPGNSPLHF. In nucleotides, the CDR3 is TGTGCCAGTAGTATACCGGGGAATTCACCCCTCCACTTT.

The chain recombines TRBV7-2 with TRBJ1-5, with 11 bases aligning to TRBD1. J gave up 7 bases and V 6 bases, and 11 bases lay outside the gene matches. The length of the CDR3 is 16 residues. Looked up from germline, CDR1 is SGHTA and CDR2 is FQGNSA. The CDR3 sequence: CASSQRDRGFHQPQHF. The CDR3 region has the DNA TGTGCCAGCAGTCAGAGGGACAGGGGGTTTCACCAGCCCCAGCATTTT. The full variable domain, in which reference TRBV7-2 and TRBJ1-5 provide the parts outside the CDR3, is GAGVSQSPSNKVTEKGKDVELRCDPISGHTALYWYRQSLGQGLEFLIYFQGNSAPDKSGLPSDRFSAERTGGSVSTLTIQRTQQEDSAVYLCASSQRDRGFHQPQHFGDGTRLSIL.

The rearrangement joins TRBV14 to TRBJ2-7; 8 bases map to TRBD1. V gave up 8 bases and J gave up 6 bases; unmatched junction bases: 6. There are 12 residues in the CDR3. Looked up from germline, CDR1 is SGHDN and CDR2 is FVKESK. The CDR3 reads CASCDRGGEQYF. DNA of the CDR3: TGTGCCAGCTGCGACAGGGGTGGCGAGCAGTACTTC.

This chain uses TRBV14 with TRBJ1-1; D remains ambiguous. This CDR3 has 13 amino acids. Between the trimmed V and J ends, which lost 1 base and 10 bases, there was a span of 13 bases. In germline, CDR1 is SGHDN, CDR2 FVKESK. For the CDR3, the DNA is TGTGCCAGCAGCCAAGCACAGCATACCAGAGCTTTCTTT. It specifies CASSQAQHTRAFF.

The V call is TRBV9, the J call TRBJ1-2, with a weak D call TRBD1 (6 bases). From germline, CDR1 is SGDLS and CDR2 YYNGEE. This CDR3 comprises 14 residues. With 0 bases removed from V and 3 bases from J, the gap between germline ends came to 9 bases. CDR3 in amino acids: CASSVASGDYGYTF. The CDR3 region has the DNA TGTGCCAGCAGCGTAGCCTCAGGGGACTATGGCTACACCTTC. Together with reference TRBV9 and TRBJ1-2, the CDR3 gives the full variable domain: DSGVTQTPKHLITATGQRVTLRCSPRSGDLSVYWYQQSLDQGLQFLIQYYNGEERAKGNILERFSAQQFPDLHSELNLSSLELGDSALYFCASSVASGDYGYTFGSGTRLTVV.

This chain joins TRBV27 and TRBJ2-3; weak D call: TRBD2 (6 bases). Per the germline V gene, CDR1 is MNHEY and CDR2 is SMNVEV (reference sequence). The V and J ends lost 5 bases and 5 bases respectively, with 26 bases between them. This CDR3 is built from 18 residues. Written as DNA, the CDR3 is TGTGCCAGCAGTCCATTTCTCGTGCTAACGGGAGTCCGAGATACGCAGTATTTT. Translating gives CASSPFLVLTGVRDTQYF.